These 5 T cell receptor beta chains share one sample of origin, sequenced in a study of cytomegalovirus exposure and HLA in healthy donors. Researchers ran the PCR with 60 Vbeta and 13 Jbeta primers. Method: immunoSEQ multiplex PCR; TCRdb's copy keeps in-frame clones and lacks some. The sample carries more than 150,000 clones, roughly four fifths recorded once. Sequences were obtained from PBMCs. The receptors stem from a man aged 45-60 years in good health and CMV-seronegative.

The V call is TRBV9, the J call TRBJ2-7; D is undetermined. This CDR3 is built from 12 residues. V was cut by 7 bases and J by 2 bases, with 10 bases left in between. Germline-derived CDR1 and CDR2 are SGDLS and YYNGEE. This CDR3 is CASSTEPYEQYF. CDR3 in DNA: TGTGCCAGCTCAACAGAGCCCTACGAGCAGTACTTC.

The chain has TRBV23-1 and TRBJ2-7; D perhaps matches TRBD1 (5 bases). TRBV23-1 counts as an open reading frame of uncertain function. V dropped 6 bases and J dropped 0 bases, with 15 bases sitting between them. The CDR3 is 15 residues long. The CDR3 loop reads CASSEQGSSSYEQYF. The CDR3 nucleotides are TGCGCCAGCAGCGAGCAGGGATCGAGCTCCTACGAGCAGTACTTC.

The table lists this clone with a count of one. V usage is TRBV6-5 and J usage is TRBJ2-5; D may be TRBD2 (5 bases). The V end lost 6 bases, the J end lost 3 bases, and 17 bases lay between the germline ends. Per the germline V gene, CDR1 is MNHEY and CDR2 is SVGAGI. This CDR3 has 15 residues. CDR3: CASSRNGFGEETQYF. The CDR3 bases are TGTGCCAGCAGCCGAAATGGATTCGGGGAAGAGACCCAGTACTTC.

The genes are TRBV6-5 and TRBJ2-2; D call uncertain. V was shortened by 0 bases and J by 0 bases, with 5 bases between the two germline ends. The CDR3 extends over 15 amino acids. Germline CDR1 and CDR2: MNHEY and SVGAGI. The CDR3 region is CASSYSRTNTGELFF. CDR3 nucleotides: TGTGCCAGCAGTTACTCGAGGACGAACACCGGGGAGCTGTTTTTT.

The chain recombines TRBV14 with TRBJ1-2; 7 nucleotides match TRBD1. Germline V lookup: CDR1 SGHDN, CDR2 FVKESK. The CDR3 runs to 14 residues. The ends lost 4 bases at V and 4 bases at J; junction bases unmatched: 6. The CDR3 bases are TGTGCCAGCAGCCTGACCGGGACAGTCTATGGCTACACCTTC. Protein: CASSLTGTVYGYTF.